The T cell receptor (beta chain) described here comes from a study of Graves' ophthalmopathy and Graves' hyperthyroidism. Findings of the study overall: Ophthalmopathy progression predictions by the model showed approximately 75% specificity and about 71% sensitivity.

Ten or more counts support this clonotype. What it binds is not known. Per the germline V gene, CDR1 is SGHVS and CDR2 is FNYEAQ. V lost 1 base and J lost 5, with 15 bases in between. There are 15 residues in the CDR3. Other autoimmune diseases, uncontrolled infections, pregnancy or lactation ruled patients out of participation. Beta-chain TCR CDR3 regions were amplified from RNA transcripts. Following a first-round RT-PCR that used HTBI primers, a second-round multiplex PCR was carried out. A single record per CDR3 protein comes from TCRdb applying MiXCR to the multiplex PCR reads. The sample records roughly 1.1 million distinct CDR3 sequences, about two fifths being singletons.

The sequencing input was peripheral blood or thyroid tissue (not recorded which). This TCR derives from an adult man with Graves' hyperthyroidism. The rearrangement uses TRBV7-6 and TRBJ2-7, with a tentative D call TRBD1 (6 bases). DNA for the CDR3: TGTGCCAGCAGCTTAGGTGGCAGGAAGGGGGACGAGCAGTACTTC. This codes for CASSLGGRKGDEQYF. Filled out from reference TRBV7-6 and TRBJ2-7, the complete variable domain reads GAGVSQSPRYKVTKRGQDVALRCDPISGHVSLYWYRQALGQGPEFLTYFNYEAQQDKSGLPNDRFSAERPEGSISTLTIQRTEQRDSAMYRCASSLGGRKGDEQYFGPGTRLTVT.